This TCR beta chain was identified in a study of CD8+ T cells in alopecia areata. TCR sequencing used cDNA made by reverse transcription of extracted RNA. Sequencing used immunoSEQ multiplex PCR; TCRdb keeps in-frame clones, though not all of them. The sample holds around 190,000 clones, roughly 50% seen once. This clone showed up just once. V was trimmed by 8 bases and J by 4 bases, leaving 17 bases between them. Germline V lookup: CDR1 MNHEY, CDR2 SMNVEV (reference sequence). CDR3 length equals 14 residues. The chain carries TRBV27 and TRBJ2-5; D might be TRBD1 or TRBD2, each matching 6 bases. This clonotype was obtained from a human donor in good health. Sequenced material: CD8+ T cells sorted from blood. The DNA for the CDR3 is TGTGCCAGCGCCCTAATACAGGGAGGAGAGACCCAGTACTTC. Its protein is CASALIQGGETQYF.